This T cell receptor (beta chain) emerged from a study of patients with pleural tuberculosis. This CDR3 contains 15 residues. The V gene's germline CDR1 is MNHEY and CDR2 SVGEGT. V was cut by 2 bases and J by 6 bases, with 15 bases left in between. TCRdb reanalysed the reads using MiXCR and keeps one entry per CDR3 protein. Among almost 30,000 distinct CDR3 sequences listed, about 20% were seen once. This clonotype was detected many times. A read error is possible here, since a much larger clone lies one base away. The V and J genes are TRBV6-2 or TRBV6-3 and TRBJ2-3; D possibly matches TRBD1 or TRBD2 (6 bases each). Sequencing used peripheral blood. The sequence was collected from a human donor with pleural tuberculosis. In DNA form, the CDR3 reads TGTGCCAGCAGTTACAGGGGGGTCCCCCAGGATACGCAGTATTTT. This gives the protein CASSYRGVPQDTQYF.